This entry lists 10 T cell receptor beta chains sequenced from one sample in a study of blood T cells in healthy people across ages. A sample-barcoded 5' primer and a J-beta primer mix were used in a second PCR of roughly 7 to 11 cycles. TCRdb fed the 5' RACE reads into MiXCR, producing one record per CDR3 protein. Among almost 800,000 distinct CDR3 sequences listed, about three fifths were seen once. Sample: blood. The receptors originated from a man aged 25-45 years in good health.

J is TRBJ2-5 and V is TRBV20-1; 9 positions agree with TRBD1. The junction had 8 bases not matched to a gene; V was cut back by 3 bases and J by 3 bases. The V gene's germline CDR1 is DFQATT and CDR2 SNEGSKA (reference sequence). This CDR3 contains 15 residues. In nucleotides, the CDR3 is TGCAGTGCTAGGCAACCCGGGACAGGGAAAGAGACCCAGTACTTC. Translated, it gives CSARQPGTGKETQYF.

The J gene is TRBJ2-7, the V gene TRBV20-1; 14 nucleotides line up with TRBD2. The CDR3 length is 16 residues. The V gene end was trimmed by 4 bases and the J gene end by 0 bases; junction bases not matched to a gene: 5. The germline V gene has CDR1 DFQATT and CDR2 SNEGSKA (reference sequence). The chain's CDR3 is CSATGLAGANSYEQYF. CDR3 nucleotide sequence: TGCAGTGCTACGGGACTAGCGGGGGCCAACTCCTACGAGCAGTACTTC.

Only a few counts were recorded for this clonotype. The rearrangement joins TRBV20-1 to TRBJ2-7, with a tentative D call TRBD2 (6 bases). Looked up from germline, CDR1 is DFQATT and CDR2 is SNEGSKA (reference sequence). This CDR3 is 14 amino acids long. The V end lost 5 bases, the J end lost 7 bases, and 21 bases lay between the germline ends. CDR3 residues: CSAPGQAGIGEQYF. CDR3 nucleotides: TGCAGTGCTCCTGGGCAGGCGGGGATTGGGGAGCAGTACTTC.

This clonotype has a handful of counts. One end of the junction fails to match germline, which may point to a read error. V gene TRBV5-1 combines with J gene TRBJ2-1; no clear D. The CDR3 length is 14 residues. In germline, CDR1 is SGHRS, CDR2 YFSETQ. CDR3 region: CASSLASRMDEQFF. CDR3 coding DNA: TGTGCCAGCAGCTTGGCCAGCAGAATGGATGAGCAGTTCTTC.

The CDR3 loop reads CASRELAGVPGELFF. In DNA, the CDR3 is TGTGCCAGCAGGGAACTAGCGGGAGTCCCCGGGGAGCTGTTTTTT. The rearrangement joins TRBV6-1 to TRBJ2-2, with TRBD2 matching 11 bases. The germline V gene encodes CDR1 MNHNS and CDR2 SASEGT. This CDR3 contains 15 residues. Trimming at V came to 6 bases and at J to 6 bases, leaving 6 bases not matched to a gene.

The J gene is TRBJ2-4, the V gene TRBV28, with D perhaps matching TRBD2 (6 bases). Trimming shortened V by 7 bases and J by 13 bases, and 26 bases separated the two germline ends. This CDR3 has 15 amino acids. The germline V gene has CDR1 MDHEN and CDR2 SYDVKM. This CDR3 is CASKPTSGPPGEQYF. CDR3 coding DNA: TGTGCCAGCAAACCAACATCGGGTCCACCGGGAGAGCAGTACTTC. The full variable domain, rest sourced from reference TRBV28 and TRBJ2-4, is DVKVTQSSRYLVKRTGEKVFLECVQDMDHENMFWYRQDPGLGLRLIYFSYDVKMKEKGDIPEGYSVSREKKERFSLILESASTNQTSMYLCASKPTSGPPGEQYFGAGTRLSVL.

The chain couples TRBV12-5 to TRBJ1-1, with 7 bases fitting TRBD1. This CDR3 region has 16 residues. Germline V lookup: CDR1 LGHNT, CDR2 FRNRAP. With 4 bases clipped from V and 4 bases from J, the junction kept 12 bases outside the gene matches. The CDR3 nucleotides read TGTGCTAGTGGTTCCCCAACAGGGGTACAGAGCACTGAAGCTTTCTTT. Its translation: CASGSPTGVQSTEAFF.

About this clonotype: Germline and junction disagree at one end, which may indicate a read error. The CDR3 loop is CAGSLARGGVYNSPLHF. For the CDR3, the DNA is TGTGCCGGCAGCTTAGCGAGGGGGGGGGTCTATAATTCACCCCTCCACTTT. V is TRBV7-6 and J is TRBJ1-6; a possible D gene is TRBD1 (6 bases). The germline V gene encodes CDR1 SGHVS and CDR2 FNYEAQ. This CDR3 comprises 17 residues.

The rearrangement links TRBV12-3 or TRBV12-4 to TRBJ2-5; D is tentatively TRBD1 or TRBD2 (5 bases each). The V end lost 6 bases, the J end lost 1 base, and 9 bases lay between the germline ends. The CDR3 spans 13 residues. CDR3 coding DNA: TGTGCCAGCAGGGGGACCCCCCAAGAGACCCAGTACTTC. Its protein product is CASRGTPQETQYF.

This clonotype was counted between two and nine times. The chain has TRBV20-1 and TRBJ1-2; D is undetermined. Trimming took 6 bases from V and 2 from J, leaving 13 bases between them. Per the germline V gene, CDR1 is DFQATT and CDR2 is SNEGSKA (reference sequence). The CDR3 has 13 amino acids. The CDR3 DNA is TGCAGTGCCTACCCGCCTACAAACTATGGCTACACCTTC. Translating gives CSAYPPTNYGYTF.